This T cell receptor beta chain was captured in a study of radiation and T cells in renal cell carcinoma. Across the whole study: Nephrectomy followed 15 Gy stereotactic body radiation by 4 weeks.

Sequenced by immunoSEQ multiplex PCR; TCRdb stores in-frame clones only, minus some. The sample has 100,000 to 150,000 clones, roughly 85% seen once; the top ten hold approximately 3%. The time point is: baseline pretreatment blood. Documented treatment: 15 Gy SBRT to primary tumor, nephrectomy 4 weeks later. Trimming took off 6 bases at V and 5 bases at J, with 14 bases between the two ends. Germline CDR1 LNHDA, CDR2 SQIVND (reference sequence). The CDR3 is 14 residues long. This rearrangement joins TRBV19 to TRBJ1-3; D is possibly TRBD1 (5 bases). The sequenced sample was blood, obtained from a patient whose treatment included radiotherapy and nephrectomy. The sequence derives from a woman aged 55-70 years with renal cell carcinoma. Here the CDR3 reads CASSKTGTRNTIYF. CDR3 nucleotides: TGTGCCAGTAGCAAAACCGGGACCCGAAACACCATATATTTT. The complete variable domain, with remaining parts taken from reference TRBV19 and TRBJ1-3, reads DGGITQSPKYLFRKEGQNVTLSCEQNLNHDAMYWYRQDPGQGLRLIYYSQIVNDFQKGDIAEGYSVSREKKESFPLTVTSAQKNPTAFYLCASSKTGTRNTIYFGEGSWLTVV.